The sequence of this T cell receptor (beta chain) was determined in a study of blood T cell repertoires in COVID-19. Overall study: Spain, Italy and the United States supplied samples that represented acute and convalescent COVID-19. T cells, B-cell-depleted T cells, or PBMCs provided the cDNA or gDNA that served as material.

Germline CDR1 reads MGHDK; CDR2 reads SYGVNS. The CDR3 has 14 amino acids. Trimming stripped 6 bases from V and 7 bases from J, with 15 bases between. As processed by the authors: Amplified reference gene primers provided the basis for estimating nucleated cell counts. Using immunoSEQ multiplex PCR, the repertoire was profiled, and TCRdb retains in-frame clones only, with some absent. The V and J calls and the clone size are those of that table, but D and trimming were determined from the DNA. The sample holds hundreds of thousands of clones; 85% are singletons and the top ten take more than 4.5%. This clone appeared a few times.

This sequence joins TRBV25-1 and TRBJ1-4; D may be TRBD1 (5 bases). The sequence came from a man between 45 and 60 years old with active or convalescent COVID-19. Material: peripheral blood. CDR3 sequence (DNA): TGTGCCAGCAGGGGGGGAGGGAAGGGTGAAAAACTGTTTTTT. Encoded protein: CASRGGGKGEKLFF.